Each of the 32 T cell receptor beta chains below was sequenced from the same sample in a study of blood T cell repertoires in COVID-19. The method was immunoSEQ multiplex PCR; TCRdb's version includes in-frame clones alone and lacks a portion of them. The sample includes 130,000 to 150,000 clones, roughly 86% of them seen just once. Sequenced sample: peripheral blood. The receptors come from a human donor in a cohort sampled during active COVID-19.

This sequence joins TRBV11-2 and TRBJ2-1; 12 nucleotides line up with TRBD2. The germline gives CDR1 SGHAT, CDR2 FQNNGV. The CDR3 extends over 16 amino acids. J gave up 7 bases and V 0 bases, and 4 bases lay outside the gene matches. The CDR3 coding sequence is TGTGCCAGCAGCTTAGACCTAGCGGGAGGGCTAAATGAGCAGTTCTTC. It encodes CASSLDLAGGLNEQFF.

This clone has more than one count but fewer than ten. The gene calls are TRBV19 and TRBJ1-5; 7 bases align to TRBD1. The V and J ends lost 7 bases and 6 bases, in that order; junction bases with no gene match: 12. The CDR3 consists of 15 residues. Germline loops: CDR1 LNHDA, CDR2 SQIVND (reference sequence). CDR3 DNA: TGTGCCAGTATGGACCCGGGACAGCAGTTTCAGCCCCAGCATTTT. This codes for CASMDPGQQFQPQHF.

The CDR3 spells CASKITSSSYNSPLHF. CDR3 sequence (DNA): TGCGCCAGCAAGATCACATCTTCCTCCTATAATTCACCCCTCCACTTT. This chain links TRBV4-3 with TRBJ1-6; D is unresolved. The CDR3 covers 16 residues. V was trimmed by 7 bases and J by 0 bases, leaving 13 bases between them. CDR1 and CDR2 (germline): LGHNA, YSLEER.

The CDR3 sequence is CASSLAPRTEAFF. The CDR3 DNA is TGCGCCAGCAGCTTGGCTCCGAGGACTGAAGCTTTCTTT. The chain carries TRBV5-1 and TRBJ1-1; no definite D call. The germline CDR1 and CDR2 sequences are SGHRS and YFSETQ. The CDR3 is 13 residues long. Trimming stripped 0 bases from V and 5 bases from J, with 8 bases between. Based on the CDR3 plus reference TRBV5-1 and TRBJ1-1, the full variable domain is KAGVTQTPRYLIKTRGQQVTLSCSPISGHRSVSWYQQTPGQGLQFLFEYFSETQRNKGNFPGRFSGRQFSNSRSEMNVSTLELGDSALYLCASSLAPRTEAFFGQGTRLTVV.

On this clone: This same CDR3 is encoded by further DNA sequences in the sample. The chain carries TRBV5-1 and TRBJ2-7, with a possible D match to TRBD1 (5 bases). Germline CDR1 and CDR2: SGHRS and YFSETQ. The CDR3 has 14 amino acids. The V and J ends lost 0 bases and 1 base respectively, with 8 bases between them. In DNA form, the CDR3 reads TGCGCCAGCAGCTTGGGACAGCGATCCTACGAGCAGTACTTC. This translates into CASSLGQRSYEQYF.

The rearrangement links TRBV7-2 to TRBJ2-3; 12 nucleotides align to TRBD2. Germline CDR1 is SGHTA and CDR2 is FQGNSA. Losses at the gene ends were 4 bases for V and 4 bases for J; bases not matched to a gene: 9. The length of the CDR3 is 17 residues. CDR3 amino acids: CASSSPASGRDADTQYF. CDR3 nucleotide sequence: TGTGCCAGCAGCTCCCCGGCTAGCGGGAGGGACGCAGATACGCAGTATTTT.

The chain uses TRBV12-2 and TRBJ2-3; the table's D gene call, TRBD2, was not cross checked with the DNA. TRBV12-2 is a known pseudogene. This CDR3 contains 17 residues. The CDR3 DNA reads TGTGCAAGTCGCTCCGTGACTAGCGGGAGACGAGGAGATACGCAGTATTTT. It translates to CASRSVTSGRRGDTQYF.

A single count supports this clone. This rearrangement joins TRBV9 to TRBJ2-4; 7 bases match TRBD2. Per germline, CDR1 SGDLS and CDR2 YYNGEE. There are 15 residues in the CDR3. Germline trimming cut 0 bases from V and 6 bases from J; bases unmatched to any gene: 6. CDR3 in amino acids: CASSVGAGELNIQYF. DNA of the CDR3: TGTGCCAGCAGCGTAGGGGCGGGGGAATTAAACATTCAGTACTTC.

This chain links TRBV3-1 (or the pseudogene TRBV3-2) with TRBJ2-3; 7 positions match TRBD2. The CDR3 has 16 amino acids. Germline assignment: CDR1 LGHDT and CDR2 YNNKEL (reference sequence). V was clipped by 0 bases and J by 2 bases; unmatched bases: 5. CDR3 region: CASSQELARPTDTQYF. CDR3 in DNA: TGTGCCAGCAGCCAAGAACTAGCGAGACCCACAGATACGCAGTATTTT.

This sequence joins TRBV28 and TRBJ2-3; D not certain. V was pared by 4 bases and J by 1 base, with 18 bases between. The germline V gene encodes CDR1 MDHEN and CDR2 SYDVKM. The CDR3 contains 17 residues. CDR3 in amino acids: CASSSVRRSYGTDTQYF. In nucleotides, the CDR3 is TGTGCCAGCAGTTCGGTCCGCAGGTCCTACGGCACAGATACGCAGTATTTT.

There are a few counts of this clone. The chain recombines TRBV5-5 with TRBJ1-2; no firm D call. The CDR3 runs to 13 residues. Germline V gives CDR1 SGHKS, CDR2 YYEKEE (reference sequence). Trimming removed 0 bases from V and 8 bases from J, with 11 bases in between. The CDR3 nucleotides are TGTGCCAGCAGCTTGGCGGGGTCTAACGGCTACACCTTC. Translating gives CASSLAGSNGYTF.

The rearrangement links TRBV7-2 to TRBJ2-7; no clear D. This CDR3 spans 14 amino acids. Trimming shortened V by 1 base and J by 1 base, and 8 bases separated the two germline ends. Germline-derived CDR1 and CDR2 are SGHTA and FQGNSA. CDR3 loop: CASSLDGASYEQYF. DNA of the CDR3: TGTGCCAGCAGCTTAGACGGAGCGTCCTACGAGCAGTACTTC.

The gene calls are TRBV2 and TRBJ2-4; perhaps TRBD1 as D (6 bases). Trimming cost V 2 bases and J 0 bases, with 17 bases left between them. Germline CDR1 is SNHLY and CDR2 is FYNNEI. The length of the CDR3 is 18 residues. Here the CDR3 DNA reads TGTGCCAGCAGTGAAAGGACAGTAGAGGATCTAGCCAAAAACATTCAGTACTTC. The encoded protein is CASSERTVEDLAKNIQYF.

This chain connects TRBV7-2 to TRBJ2-7, with D possibly matching TRBD2 (6 bases). V dropped 0 bases and J dropped 3 bases, with 12 bases sitting between them. The CDR3 covers 15 residues. The germline gives CDR1 SGHTA, CDR2 FQGNSA. The chain's CDR3 is CASSLAPGGSYEQYF. CDR3 bases: TGTGCCAGCAGCTTAGCTCCAGGAGGGAGCTACGAGCAGTACTTC.

The chain uses TRBV5-1 and TRBJ2-2; 7 bases map to TRBD2. CDR1 and CDR2 (germline): SGHRS, YFSETQ. V lost 2 bases and J lost 5; bases outside the gene matches: 6. The CDR3 extends over 15 amino acids. The CDR3 nucleotides are TGCGCCAGCAGCTTCCGCGGGAGTAGGACCGGGGAGCTGTTTTTT. Protein product: CASSFRGSRTGELFF.

The V call is TRBV6-2 or TRBV6-3, the J call TRBJ2-2, with D perhaps matching TRBD1 (5 bases). This CDR3 is built from 15 residues. Trimming pared 2 bases from V and 1 base from J, leaving 8 bases between. Germline loops: CDR1 MNHEY, CDR2 SVGEGT. The CDR3 region is CASSYSTGNTGELFF. The DNA of the CDR3 is TGTGCCAGCAGTTACAGCACAGGGAACACCGGGGAGCTGTTTTTT.

The chain links TRBV27 to TRBJ1-2; 9 positions agree with TRBD1. The CDR3 is 13 amino acids. The trim removed 6 bases at V and 8 bases at J, leaving 7 bases unmatched. CDR1 and CDR2 from the germline V gene are MNHEY and SMNVEV (reference sequence). CDR3: CASSPQGAGGYTF. The CDR3 nucleotides read TGTGCCAGCAGCCCACAGGGGGCGGGCGGCTACACCTTC.

The chain uses TRBV7-2 and TRBJ2-7, with D perhaps TRBD2 (5 bases). CDR1 SGHTA and CDR2 FQGNSA come from the germline V gene. V lost 1 base to trimming and J lost 2 bases, with 9 bases between them. The CDR3 length is 14 residues. CDR3: CASSLGPGTYEQYF. The CDR3 coding sequence is TGTGCCAGCAGCTTAGGTCCGGGAACCTACGAGCAGTACTTC. Complete variable domain (other parts from reference TRBV7-2 and TRBJ2-7): GAGVSQSPSNKVTEKGKDVELRCDPISGHTALYWYRQSLGQGLEFLIYFQGNSAPDKSGLPSDRFSAERTGGSVSTLTIQRTQQEDSAVYLCASSLGPGTYEQYFGPGTRLTVT.

The chain is built from TRBV7-9 and TRBJ2-5; D is unresolved. With 3 bases removed from V and 5 bases from J, the gap between germline ends came to 13 bases. The germline V gene has CDR1 SEHNR and CDR2 FQNEAQ (reference sequence). This CDR3 comprises 14 residues. CDR3 coding DNA: TGTGCCAGCAGCTTGTCGGGTGGAAGCGAGACCCAGTACTTC. Protein product: CASSLSGGSETQYF. Using reference TRBV7-9 and TRBJ2-5 for the parts outside the CDR3, the full variable domain is DTGVSQNPRHKITKRGQNVTFRCDPISEHNRLYWYRQTLGQGPEFLTYFQNEAQLEKSRLLSDRFSAERPKGSFSTLEIQRTEQGDSAMYLCASSLSGGSETQYFGPGTRLLVL.

This clone has a single count. The chain has TRBV11-1 and TRBJ2-7; possible D gene TRBD2, 6 bases. The length of the CDR3 is 16 residues. Germline CDR1 and CDR2: SGHAT and FQDESV (reference sequence). V was pared by 0 bases and J by 0 bases, with 12 bases between. As DNA, the CDR3 is TGTGCCAGCAGCTTAGCGGGACTGGCGAGCTCCTACGAGCAGTACTTC. Its translation: CASSLAGLASSYEQYF.

The gene calls are TRBV9 and TRBJ2-7; the match to TRBD2 covers 8 bases. This CDR3 spans 14 amino acids. V shed 5 bases, J shed 6 bases, and the junction held 10 bases outside the gene matches. Looked up from germline, CDR1 is SGDLS and CDR2 is YYNGEE. The CDR3 DNA follows: TGTGCCAGCAGTTTTAGCGGGAACGTGGGCGAGCAGTACTTC. Encoded protein: CASSFSGNVGEQYF.

This clone was recorded a few times. The rearrangement links TRBV12-3 or TRBV12-4 to TRBJ2-1, with D hard to call. The CDR3 totals 10 residues. V lost 6 bases, J lost 12 bases, and 9 bases lay in between. CDR3 in amino acids: CASRGPRQFF. DNA for the CDR3: TGTGCCAGCAGGGGCCCGAGGCAGTTCTTC.

V and J are TRBV10-3 and TRBJ1-2; no clear D gene. V was trimmed by 6 bases and J by 8 bases, leaving 16 bases between them. CDR1 and CDR2 (germline): ENHRY, SYGVKD. CDR3 length: 13 residues. The CDR3 DNA follows: TGTGCCATCAGGGATCCCAACCGGGTAGGCTACACCTTC. It yields the protein CAIRDPNRVGYTF.

The rearrangement joins TRBV5-1 to TRBJ2-1; D perhaps matches TRBD1 (5 bases). The germline V gene encodes CDR1 SGHRS and CDR2 YFSETQ. The V end was cut by 1 base, the J end by 2 bases, with 13 bases between. The CDR3 length is 16 residues. Written as DNA, the CDR3 is TGCGCCAGCAGCTTGTCTGGTGGGGCAGCCTACAATGAGCAGTTCTTC. Translation gives CASSLSGGAAYNEQFF.

The count of this clone is one. V gene TRBV6-2 or TRBV6-3 combines with J gene TRBJ1-1; 7 nucleotides match TRBD1. Trimming cost V 5 bases and J 4 bases; bases outside gene matches: 10. The CDR3 has 15 residues. Germline-derived CDR1 and CDR2 are MNHEY and SVGEGT. The chain's CDR3 is CASSIRGLVATEAFF. Here the CDR3 DNA reads TGTGCCAGCAGTATTAGGGGGCTGGTGGCCACTGAAGCTTTCTTT.

V usage is TRBV7-2 and J usage is TRBJ2-3; D is unclear. V gave up 5 bases and J gave up 8 bases, with 11 bases separating them. The CDR3 is 12 amino acids. Germline V lookup: CDR1 SGHTA, CDR2 FQGNSA. The CDR3 bases are TGTGCCAGCAGCACCGCCTCGGGTACGCAGTATTTT. Its translation is CASSTASGTQYF.

The chain is built from TRBV19 and TRBJ2-2; TRBD1 matches at 7 bases. The ends lost 8 bases at V and 6 bases at J; junction bases unmatched: 15. The CDR3 has 16 residues. Germline loops: CDR1 LNHDA, CDR2 SQIVND (reference sequence). The CDR3, as DNA: TGTGCCAGTCGCGTTGGGTCAGGGGGTAGCGCCGGGGAGCTGTTTTTT. Translation gives CASRVGSGGSAGELFF.

The chain carries TRBV5-1 and TRBJ2-2, with 11 nucleotides matching TRBD2. The trim removed 4 bases at V and 4 bases at J, leaving 9 bases unmatched. The CDR3 has 17 residues. CDR1 SGHRS and CDR2 YFSETQ come from the germline V gene. CDR3 in DNA: TGCGCCAGCAGCATGTACCCGGGACTAGCGGTCACCGGGGAGCTGTTTTTT. It is translated as CASSMYPGLAVTGELFF.

V and J are TRBV18 and TRBJ2-5; 7 positions match TRBD1. Germline assignment: CDR1 KGHSH and CDR2 LQKENI. The CDR3 sequence is 17 residues long. J lost 2 bases, V lost 0 bases, and 9 bases had no gene match. CDR3 protein: CASSPPTGKFRQETQYF. The CDR3 DNA sequence: TGTGCCAGCTCACCACCGACAGGGAAGTTTCGGCAAGAGACCCAGTACTTC. The full variable domain, rest sourced from reference TRBV18 and TRBJ2-5, is NAGVMQNPRHLVRRRGQEARLRCSPMKGHSHVYWYRQLPEEGLKFMVYLQKENIIDESGMPKERFSAEFPKEGPSILRIQQVVRGDSAAYFCASSPPTGKFRQETQYFGPGTRLLVL.

This clone has at least ten counts. The chain employs TRBV12-3 or TRBV12-4 and TRBJ1-2, with 10 bases fitting TRBD1. Unmatched junction bases numbered 5, after V lost 7 bases and J lost 6 bases. This CDR3 is built from 13 residues. The CDR3 DNA reads as TGTGCCAGCAACCAGGACAGGGGGAATGGCTACACCTTC. Its protein is CASNQDRGNGYTF.

This sequence joins TRBV25-1 and TRBJ2-7; 7 bases are shared with TRBD1. Per germline, CDR1 MGHDK and CDR2 SYGVNS. The CDR3 has 13 residues. V dropped 5 bases and J dropped 3; count of bases not matched to a gene: 4. As DNA, the CDR3 is TGTGCCAGCAGTAGGCAGGGGGACTACGAGCAGTACTTC. Protein sequence: CASSRQGDYEQYF.

This chain joins TRBV3-1 (or the pseudogene TRBV3-2) and TRBJ2-3; 9 positions match TRBD2. J was trimmed by 4 bases and V by 4 bases; bases with no gene match: 9. This CDR3 spans 16 amino acids. CDR1 and CDR2 from the germline V gene are LGHDT and YNNKEL (reference sequence). Written as DNA, the CDR3 is TGTGCCAGCAGCCCCGCCCTTAGCGGGAGCCCAGATACGCAGTATTTT. Its protein is CASSPALSGSPDTQYF.